This T cell receptor beta chain is drawn from a study of blood T cell repertoires in COVID-19. Study-wide background: From T cells, B-cell-depleted T cells, or PBMCs came the material, which was cDNA or gDNA.

The V end was cut by 7 bases, the J end by 3 bases, with 7 bases between. Per germline, CDR1 MNHEY and CDR2 SVGAGI. The CDR3 spans 11 residues. How the authors handled the data: Reference gene primer amplification gave estimated nucleated cell counts. Method: immunoSEQ multiplex PCR; TCRdb's copy keeps in-frame clones and lacks some. That table is the source of V, J and clone size, and D and trimming were worked out from the DNA. The repertoire holds 170,000 or so clones, with around 86% as singletons. The rearrangement joins TRBV6-5 to TRBJ2-7, with D unresolved. Sequencing was carried out using peripheral blood. The clonotype was recovered from a man aged 55 to 70 with COVID-19, enrolled during active disease. CDR3 coding DNA: TGTGCCAGCACCTACCTCTACGAGCAGTACTTC. This encodes CASTYLYEQYF.